These 32 T cell receptor beta chains originate from one sample sequenced in a study of T cell clonality in common variable immunodeficiency. TCRdb's copy holds only in-frame clones and misses some; the assay was immunoSEQ multiplex PCR. The table lists under 45,000 clones, with no singletons. Source material: peripheral blood mononuclear cells. Receptors originate from a person aged 18 to 75 in good health.

This clone was counted ten times or more. Read coverage stops 3 residues before the CDR3 terminus; the germline J gene supplies the remainder. J is TRBJ1-2 and V is TRBV7-8; 9 positions match TRBD1. Germline V gene data show CDR1 as SGHVS and CDR2 as FQNEAQ. The CDR3 runs to 13 residues. V shed 8 bases, J shed 0 bases, and the junction held 1 base outside the gene matches. The CDR3 spells CASGTGTNYGYTF. Partial CDR3 DNA: TGTGCCAGCGGGACAGGGACTAACTATGGC.

Many counts were recorded for this clone. The missing CDR3 end, 3 residues past where the read stops, is filled in from the germline J gene. The chain links TRBV7-9 to TRBJ2-1, with 7 bases aligning to TRBD1. Germline loops: CDR1 SEHNR, CDR2 FQNEAQ (reference sequence). Unmatched junction bases numbered 6, after V lost 3 bases and J lost 7 bases. CDR3 length equals 14 residues. The CDR3 sequence: CASSLDLQGNEQFF. The sequenced CDR3 bases are TGTGCCAGCAGCTTGGACCTACAGGGGAATGAG.

This clone has a count of ten or more. The read comes to an end 3 residues before the CDR3 does, leaving the germline J gene to fill in the end. The chain recombines TRBV14 with TRBJ2-7; D is undetermined. The ends were cut back, 0 bases at V and 3 bases at J, with 6 bases in the middle. The CDR3 extends over 13 amino acids. Germline V gives CDR1 SGHDN, CDR2 FVKESK. The DNA read from the CDR3 is TGTGCCAGCAGCCAAGATTCAGTCTACGAG. Its protein is CASSQDSVYE. Given in full, the CDR3 is CASSQDSVYEQYF.

In this sample, this clone turned up many times. The sequenced fragment ends 3 residues before the CDR3 boundary, so the rest is inferred from the germline J gene. This chain uses TRBV2 with TRBJ2-7; 9 bases fit TRBD1. The CDR3 is made up of 15 amino acids. Germline V CDR1 and CDR2: SNHLY, FYNNEI. V shed 1 base, J shed 5 bases, and the junction held 6 bases outside the gene matches. The sequenced CDR3 bases are TGTGCCAGCAGTGAAGGGACAGGGGAATCGGACGAG. Residues: CASSEGTGESDE. The whole CDR3 sequence reads CASSEGTGESDEQYF. Filled out from reference TRBV2 and TRBJ2-7, the complete variable domain reads EPEVTQTPSHQVTQMGQEVILRCVPISNHLYFYWYRQILGQKVEFLVSFYNNEISEKSEIFDDQFSVERPDGSNFTLKIRSTKLEDSAMYFCASSEGTGESDEQYFGPGTRLTVT.

This clone appeared many times. The CDR3 here is CASSARVEGSYNEQFF. Partial CDR3 DNA: TGCGCCAGCAGCGCGAGGGTAGAAGGCTCCTACAATGAG. V and J are TRBV10-1 and TRBJ2-1; D perhaps matches TRBD2 (5 bases). Read sequence stops 3 residues before the CDR3 end, and the germline J gene provides the missing end. The CDR3 is 16 amino acids. Trimming left V 6 bases short and J 0 bases short, with 15 bases between. CDR1 is WNHNN, CDR2 SYGVQD, per germline (reference sequence).

This clone was counted at least ten times. Read data end 3 residues before the CDR3 end; the end is taken from the germline J gene. The genes are TRBV4-2 and TRBJ2-3; 13 bases line up with TRBD2. V lost 1 base to trimming and J lost 4 bases; unmatched junction nucleotides: 8. This CDR3 has 18 residues. Germline V gene sequence: CDR1 LGHNA, CDR2 YNFKEQ. The CDR3 DNA, read in part, is TGTGCCAGCAGCCAAGGGACTAGCGGGAGAGTTATAGCAGATACG. Protein sequence: CASSQGTSGRVIADT. The CDR3 reads in full as CASSQGTSGRVIADTQYF.

Ten or more counts support this clone. The read falls 3 residues short of the CDR3 end, and the missing part is taken from the germline J gene. This chain connects TRBV20-1 to TRBJ1-5; TRBD1 matches 10 bases. CDR1 and CDR2 (germline): DFQATT, SNEGSKA (reference sequence). Trimming at V came to 2 bases and at J to 0 bases, leaving 7 bases not matched to a gene. This CDR3 spans 17 amino acids. The CDR3 loop is CSARSGTGANSNQPQHF. CDR3 DNA, as far as it was read: TGCAGTGCTAGATCCGGGACAGGGGCAAATAGCAATCAGCCC.

This clone was detected many times. The sequenced fragment ends 3 residues before the CDR3 boundary, so the rest is inferred from the germline J gene. V is TRBV20-1 and J is TRBJ2-3, with 13 bases identical to TRBD2. Losses at the gene ends were 6 bases for V and 4 bases for J; bases not matched to a gene: 7. Germline CDR1 reads DFQATT; CDR2 reads SNEGSKA (reference sequence). The CDR3 is 15 amino acids. The CDR3 protein is CSATGLAGVPDTQYF. Partial CDR3 DNA: TGCAGTGCCACCGGACTAGCGGGAGTCCCAGATACG.

The sample holds many counts of this clone. The sequenced fragment ends 3 residues before the CDR3 boundary, so the rest is inferred from the germline J gene. This chain connects TRBV20-1 to TRBJ1-3, with 10 bases matching TRBD1. Trimming removed 6 bases from V and 4 bases from J; junction bases left unmatched: 9. Germline V gene sequence: CDR1 DFQATT, CDR2 SNEGSKA (reference sequence). The CDR3 sequence is 15 residues long. Partial CDR3 DNA: TGCAGTGCGGGGGACAGGGGCCGCTTAGGAAACACC. Its translation: CSAGDRGRLGNT. Given in full, the CDR3 is CSAGDRGRLGNTIYF.

This clone was detected ten times or more. The read comes to an end 3 residues before the CDR3 does, leaving the germline J gene to fill in the end. The V gene is TRBV5-5, the J gene TRBJ2-5, with 9 positions matching TRBD2. Germline CDR1 is SGHKS and CDR2 is YYEKEE (reference sequence). This CDR3 contains 15 residues. The V segment lost 1 base and the J segment 2 bases; nucleotides outside the gene matches: 3. The part of the CDR3 DNA that was read is TGTGCCAGCAGCTTGCGGCTAGCGGGGCAAGAGACC. This translates into CASSLRLAGQET. The CDR3 in full is CASSLRLAGQETQYF.

This clone was observed many times. The read gets to within 3 residues of the CDR3 end, and the germline J gene fills in the rest. The chain combines TRBV2 with TRBJ2-7; D is possibly TRBD1 (5 bases). Germline CDR1 and CDR2: SNHLY and FYNNEI. The CDR3 extends over 13 amino acids. Trimming took 8 bases from V and 1 from J, leaving 12 bases between them. CDR3 DNA, as far as it was read: TGTGCCAGCGAGAGACAGCAGTCCTACGAG. The encoded protein is CASERQQSYE. The CDR3 reads in full as CASERQQSYEQYF. The whole variable domain, filled in from reference TRBV2 and TRBJ2-7, reads EPEVTQTPSHQVTQMGQEVILRCVPISNHLYFYWYRQILGQKVEFLVSFYNNEISEKSEIFDDQFSVERPDGSNFTLKIRSTKLEDSAMYFCASERQQSYEQYFGPGTRLTVT.

This clone was seen many times. The read ends 3 residues shy of where the CDR3 ends; the end is completed using the germline J gene. The J gene is TRBJ2-7, the V gene TRBV30, with no clear D. The germline V gene has CDR1 GTSNPN and CDR2 SVGIG (reference sequence). V was clipped by 0 bases and J by 1 base, with 10 bases between them. The CDR3 is 14 residues long. The sequenced part of the CDR3 DNA is TGTGCCTGGAGTGTCATAGGCGGTTCCTACGAG. It is translated as CAWSVIGGSYE. The complete CDR3 protein is CAWSVIGGSYEQYF.

This clone has a count of ten or more. The CDR3 end is not reached by the read, which stops 3 residues before it; the germline J gene fills it in. The chain uses TRBV5-1 and TRBJ2-1; TRBD1 matches 8 bases. The CDR3 runs to 15 residues. Germline loops: CDR1 SGHRS, CDR2 YFSETQ. With V trimmed by 3 bases and J by 4 bases, 6 bases remained unmatched. CDR3 DNA (partial): TGCGCCAGCAGCTCGGGACAGGCAAGATACAATGAG. Amino acids: CASSSGQARYNE. The complete CDR3 reads CASSSGQARYNEQFF.

Ten or more counts support this clone. The observed sequence ends 3 residues before the CDR3 terminus, with the missing tail filled in from the germline J gene. The chain joins TRBV7-2 to TRBJ2-5; 9 nucleotides agree with TRBD2. The CDR3 consists of 15 residues. The V and J ends lost 5 bases and 1 base, in that order; junction bases with no gene match: 5. Germline CDR1 reads SGHTA; CDR2 reads FQGNSA. The CDR3 is CASSLTSGFQETQYF. CDR3 DNA (partial): TGTGCCAGCAGCCTGACTAGCGGATTCCAAGAGACC.

This clone was seen repeatedly, ten times or more. Read sequence stops 3 residues before the CDR3 end, and the germline J gene provides the missing end. V and J are TRBV4-2 and TRBJ2-2, with 11 bases identical to TRBD2. V lost 4 bases and J lost 2; bases outside the gene matches: 6. CDR1 is LGHNA, CDR2 YNFKEQ, per germline. The CDR3 is 17 amino acids. This CDR3 reads CASSLRLAGKNTGELFF. The part of the CDR3 DNA that was read is TGTGCCAGCAGCCTCAGACTAGCGGGAAAAAACACCGGGGAG.

As concerns this clone: The CDR3 is cut off 3 residues early in the read; its end comes from the germline J gene. V gene TRBV5-1 combines with J gene TRBJ2-5, with 11 positions matching TRBD1. The J segment lost 2 bases and the V segment lost 7 bases, leaving 13 bases of the junction unmatched. The CDR3 runs 17 residues. In germline, CDR1 is SGHRS, CDR2 YFSETQ. The CDR3 loop reads CASSPGTGGGRQETQYF. CDR3 bases read: TGCGCCAGCTCTCCCGGGACAGGGGGTGGAAGGCAAGAGACC.

In its sample, this clone was seen many times. Sequencing ends 3 residues short of the CDR3 end; the germline J gene provides the rest. The chain recombines TRBV13 with TRBJ2-2, with 8 bases that match TRBD1. The ends lost 5 bases at V and 6 bases at J; junction bases unmatched: 2. The CDR3 runs to 13 residues. CDR1 and CDR2 from the germline V gene are PRHDT and FYEKMQ (reference sequence). The CDR3 bases that were read are TGTGCCAGCAGCCTCAGGGGGCCCGGGGAG. Translation: CASSLRGPGE. The whole CDR3 is CASSLRGPGELFF.

Many counts were recorded for this clone. The read is 3 residues too short to cover the CDR3 end, so that end is filled in from the germline J gene. The V gene is TRBV28, the J gene TRBJ1-2, with 8 bases that match TRBD1. CDR3 length: 14 residues. Germline CDR1 reads MDHEN; CDR2 reads SYDVKM. Incomplete CDR3 DNA: TGTGCCAGCAGGAGGACAGGGAATGAGATGGGC. It yields the protein CASRRTGNEMG. The whole CDR3 protein is CASRRTGNEMGYTF.

In its sample, this clone was seen many times. An end of the junction does not agree with germline; a read error may underlie this. The read is 3 residues too short to cover the CDR3 end, so that end is filled in from the germline J gene. V gene TRBV7-7 combines with J gene TRBJ2-7; TRBD1 might be the D (5 bases). CDR1 is SSHAT, CDR2 FNYEAQ, per germline (reference sequence). The CDR3 has 15 residues. CDR3 in amino acids: CASSLLAGQGYEQYF. Partial CDR3 DNA: TGTGCTAGCAGCTTACTGGCAGGACAAGGGTACGAG.

This clone has ten or more counts. CDR3 residues: CASSLEAMGGGEQFF. The sequenced CDR3 bases are TGTGCCAGCAGCTTAGAAGCGATGGGGGGTGGTGAG. The chain uses TRBV7-9 and TRBJ2-1, with a weak D call TRBD2 (6 bases). The CDR3 extends 3 residues past the end of the read, so its final part is completed from the germline J gene. V lost 1 base to trimming and J lost 9 bases, with 16 bases between them. Germline CDR1 and CDR2: SEHNR and FQNEAQ (reference sequence). The CDR3 sequence is 15 residues long.

This clone has ten or more counts. The CDR3 end falls 3 residues outside the read, so it is completed with the germline J gene. The V gene is TRBV9, the J gene TRBJ2-2; 11 bases fit TRBD1. CDR1 and CDR2 from the germline V gene are SGDLS and YYNGEE. The CDR3 runs 18 residues. Trimming cost V 4 bases and J 5 bases; bases outside gene matches: 13. Partial CDR3 DNA: TGTGCCAGCAGCCACAGGAGGACAGGGGGCTTTAGGACCGGGGAG. This sequence encodes CASSHRRTGGFRTGE. The whole CDR3 region reads CASSHRRTGGFRTGELFF.

This clone was found a few times. The CDR3 end falls 3 residues outside the read, so it is completed with the germline J gene. V usage is TRBV5-1 and J usage is TRBJ2-1; 7 bases are a match to TRBD2. CDR3 length: 15 amino acids. The ends lost 0 bases at V and 7 bases at J; junction bases unmatched: 7. Per the germline V gene, CDR1 is SGHRS and CDR2 is YFSETQ. CDR3 amino acids: CASSLVAGVENEQFF. The CDR3 DNA, read in part, is TGCGCCAGCAGCTTGGTGGCGGGAGTGGAAAATGAG.

This clone was observed a few times. With the read ending 3 residues before the CDR3 end, the germline J gene is used to fill in that end. The chain combines TRBV19 with TRBJ1-1; D possibly corresponds to TRBD1 (6 bases). The CDR3 totals 14 residues. Looked up from germline, CDR1 is LNHDA and CDR2 is SQIVND (reference sequence). The V gene lost 5 bases and the J gene lost 6 bases, with 16 bases spanning the gap. CDR3 region: CASSRINQGSEAFF. CDR3 DNA, as far as it was read: TGTGCCAGTAGTCGGATCAATCAGGGGTCTGAA.

This clone was observed at least ten times. Read data end 3 residues before the CDR3 end; the end is taken from the germline J gene. The gene calls are TRBV30 and TRBJ2-4, with D perhaps TRBD1 (6 bases). The V gene lost 3 bases and the J gene lost 3 bases, with 12 bases spanning the gap. Germline-derived CDR1 and CDR2 are GTSNPN and SVGIG (reference sequence). This CDR3 has 14 residues. CDR3 DNA (partial): TGTGCCTGGAGACAGGGTGGGGGCAAAAACATT. Translated, it gives CAWRQGGGKNI. The full CDR3 protein is CAWRQGGGKNIQYF. The variable domain in full, completed from reference TRBV30 and TRBJ2-4, reads SQTIHQWPATLVQPVGSPLSLECTVEGTSNPNLYWYRQAAGRGLQLLFYSVGIGQISSEVPQNLSASRPQDRQFILSSKKLLLSDSGFYLCAWRQGGGKNIQYFGAGTRLSVL.

This clone was detected many times. With the read ending 3 residues before the CDR3 end, the germline J gene is used to fill in that end. The J gene is TRBJ2-3, the V gene TRBV5-1; D is possibly TRBD1 (6 bases). The germline V gene encodes CDR1 SGHRS and CDR2 YFSETQ. The V end lost 4 bases, the J end lost 2 bases, and 11 bases lay between the germline ends. There are 14 residues in the CDR3. The CDR3 reads CASSTQGTTDTQYF. CDR3 DNA, as far as it was read: TGCGCCAGCAGCACGCAGGGGACCACAGATACG.

In its sample, this clone was seen a few times. The sequenced part of the CDR3 DNA is TGCAGTGCTGCGTTCGGTGTCCCAGGGCCCTACAATGAG. Encoded protein: CSAAFGVPGPYNE. The CDR3 as a whole reads CSAAFGVPGPYNEQFF. J is TRBJ2-1 and V is TRBV20-1; a possible D gene is TRBD1 (5 bases). The DNA ends 3 residues before the CDR3 does, and the rest of the CDR3 is filled in from the germline J gene. The V end lost 5 bases, the J end lost 2 bases, and 19 bases lay between the germline ends. This CDR3 comprises 16 residues. Germline loops: CDR1 DFQATT, CDR2 SNEGSKA (reference sequence).

There are many counts of this clone. The observed sequence ends 3 residues before the CDR3 terminus, with the missing tail filled in from the germline J gene. This rearrangement joins TRBV10-3 to TRBJ2-3, with 8 bases fitting TRBD2. This CDR3 has 16 amino acids. V lost 1 base, J lost 0 bases, and 3 bases stayed unmatched. Germline V gives CDR1 ENHRY, CDR2 SYGVKD. The CDR3 spells CAISELIAGSTDTQYF. The DNA read from the CDR3 is TGTGCCATCAGTGAGTTGATAGCGGGAAGCACAGATACG.

This clone was found many times. The read comes to an end 3 residues before the CDR3 does, leaving the germline J gene to fill in the end. The chain links TRBV29-1 to TRBJ2-2; TRBD2 matches 7 bases. Germline loops: CDR1 SQVTM, CDR2 ANQGSEA. Trimming removed 4 bases from V and 6 bases from J; junction bases left unmatched: 5. This CDR3 contains 13 residues. The sequenced part of the CDR3 DNA is TGCAGCGTTGGCGGGAGAAGGTCCGGGGAG. It codes for CSVGGRRSGE. In full, the CDR3 reads CSVGGRRSGELFF.

Ten or more counts support this clone. The read terminates 3 residues ahead of where the CDR3 ends, so the germline J gene completes it. The chain uses TRBV5-6 and TRBJ1-4, with no clear D. CDR3 size: 14 residues. Germline loops: CDR1 SGHDT, CDR2 YYEEEE. Trimming took off 2 bases at V and 6 bases at J, with 11 bases between the two ends. The CDR3 bases that were read are TGTGCCAGCAGCTTAAACGGGGTGGATGAAAAA. Translation gives CASSLNGVDEK. The complete CDR3 sequence is CASSLNGVDEKLFF.

This clone showed up many times. The read ends 3 residues shy of where the CDR3 ends; the end is completed using the germline J gene. The rearrangement joins TRBV20-1 to TRBJ2-2; D is undetermined. CDR1 is DFQATT and CDR2 is SNEGSKA in the germline V gene (reference sequence). This CDR3 region has 15 residues. CDR3 protein: CSARDPLLSNEKLFF. The sequenced CDR3 bases are TGCAGTGCTAGAGATCCCCTGCTTTCTAATGAAAAG.

Notes on this clone: The sequenced fragment ends 3 residues before the CDR3 boundary, so the rest is inferred from the germline J gene. V and J are TRBV5-1 and TRBJ2-3, with 14 nucleotides matching TRBD2. CDR1 SGHRS and CDR2 YFSETQ come from the germline V gene. The CDR3 consists of 21 residues. CDR3 DNA (partial): TGCGCCAGCAGCTTGGATCCGACTAGCGGGAGGGGAGGGGTCCCCAGGGAGACG. It is translated as CASSLDPTSGRGGVPRET. The entire CDR3 sequence reads CASSLDPTSGRGGVPRETQYF.

This clone occurred many times. The DNA ends 3 residues before the CDR3 does, and the rest of the CDR3 is filled in from the germline J gene. This chain joins TRBV6-1 and TRBJ2-1, with 9 bases identical to TRBD1. Looked up from germline, CDR1 is MNHNS and CDR2 is SASEGT. The CDR3 covers 15 residues. With 3 bases clipped from V and 4 bases from J, the junction kept 4 bases outside the gene matches. CDR3 DNA (partial): TGTGCCAGCAGTGATGAGACAGGGGGATACAATGAG. Protein sequence: CASSDETGGYNE. The complete CDR3 reads CASSDETGGYNEQFF.